The table lists the clone carrying this T cell receptor beta chain with many counts. Antigen specificity is unknown. This record belongs to a study of neurological immune-mediated disorders. General observations from the study: The level of TCR clonal expansion was highest in patients with HTLV-1-associated myelopathy and lowest in multiple sclerosis, where it fell below the level seen in healthy controls. TCR-beta repertoires seemed private in all groups, with no expanded CDR3 amino acid sequences shared.

As for the cDNA, it was generated by 5'RACE with 10-nucleotide random UMIs. TCRdb recomputed calls from the 5' RACE reads with MiXCR, one row per CDR3 protein. The table lists more than 95,000 distinct CDR3 sequences, 11% of them singletons. Time point specified: longitudinal time-point 3. PBMCs stored at -80 C, numbering 2 million, were the origin of the unsorted libraries. Trimming removed 6 bases from V and 5 bases from J; junction bases left unmatched: 8. The length of the CDR3 is 15 residues. The clonotype comes from a female donor with HTLV-1-associated myelopathy (HAM/TSP). What was sequenced was PBMCs. This chain connects TRBV12-3 or TRBV12-4 to TRBJ2-5; 11 bases are shared with TRBD2. DNA of the CDR3: TGTGCCAGCAGACAGACTAGCGGGGATTCGGAGACCCAGTACTTC. This translates into CASRQTSGDSETQYF.